This TCR beta chain was found in a study of human thymus T cells. Study-wide points: Repertoires from thymus and blood appeared to show biased V and J gene usage.

A remark on this clone: Its antigen is not identified.

A roughly 0.45-1 mL peripheral blood aliquot was taken intraoperatively from four of eight donors. Genomic DNA was extracted from every available blood leukocyte. Here immunoSEQ multiplex PCR was the method, and the copy in TCRdb shows in-frame clones only, minus some. The table includes 46,000 or so clones, 95% detected once. Sequencing input: blood. The sequence was collected from a girl under three years old with a congenital heart defect but otherwise immunologically healthy.

This chain's CDR3 is CASSLAVSTEAFF. CDR3 sequence (DNA): TGCGCCAGCAGCTTGGCGGTCAGCACTGAAGCTTTCTTT. The rearrangement uses TRBV5-1 and TRBJ1-1; D call uncertain. Trimming pared 0 bases from V and 4 bases from J, leaving 7 bases between. The CDR3 covers 13 residues. Germline CDR1 SGHRS, CDR2 YFSETQ.